One sample yielded the 22 T cell receptor beta chains listed below, sequenced in a study of T-cell reconstitution after alpha-beta-depleted transplantation in children. As it was prepared, the TCRbeta library received unique molecular identifiers. MiXCR, applied by TCRdb to the PCR reads, yields one record per CDR3 protein. The sample holds fewer than 35,000 distinct CDR3 sequences, 6.3% seen once. Specimen: PBMCs, mostly from graft donor cells, collected 180 days after TCRalphabeta/CD19-depleted stem cell transplant. These receptors were collected from a male patient younger than 18 who had a stem cell transplant for acute myeloid leukemia, so the T cells may come from the graft donor.

In its sample, this clonotype was seen many times. This rearrangement joins TRBV4-3 to TRBJ2-1, with no clear D. V was clipped by 1 base and J by 7 bases, with 5 bases between them. This CDR3 region has 12 residues. Germline V gives CDR1 LGHNA, CDR2 YSLEER. The chain's CDR3 is CASSQGLNEQFF. In DNA, the CDR3 is TGCGCCAGCAGCCAAGGGCTGAATGAGCAGTTCTTC.

This clonotype was observed at least ten times. The V call is TRBV28, the J call TRBJ2-1; D might be TRBD1 (6 bases). There are 15 residues in the CDR3. Trimming cost V 7 bases and J 1 base, with 14 bases left between them. Germline lookup yields CDR1 MDHEN and CDR2 SYDVKM. DNA for the CDR3: TGTGCCAGCACAACAGGGAAATCTTCCTACAATGAGCAGTTCTTC. Amino acids: CASTTGKSSYNEQFF.

The table lists this clonotype with many counts. The V gene is TRBV20-1, the J gene TRBJ2-1, with TRBD2 matching over 10 bases. CDR3 size: 15 residues. Per the germline V gene, CDR1 is DFQATT and CDR2 is SNEGSKA (reference sequence). Germline trimming cut 3 bases from V and 9 bases from J; bases unmatched to any gene: 11. CDR3 residues: CSASFEGLASGEQFF. The CDR3 bases are TGCAGTGCTAGCTTCGAGGGACTAGCGTCGGGTGAGCAGTTCTTC.

This clonotype occurred many times. V and J are TRBV5-5 and TRBJ2-1, with TRBD2 matching 15 bases. The V gene's germline CDR1 is SGHKS and CDR2 YYEKEE (reference sequence). The J segment lost 14 bases and the V segment lost 9 bases, leaving 9 bases of the junction unmatched. This CDR3 spans 13 amino acids. This CDR3 reads CATQLGLAGGKFF. The CDR3 DNA follows: TGTGCCACCCAATTGGGACTAGCGGGAGGCAAGTTCTTC.

This clonotype was seen at least ten times. The V call is TRBV6-5, the J call TRBJ2-7; either TRBD1 or TRBD2 may supply D (5 bases each). Per the germline V gene, CDR1 is MNHEY and CDR2 is SVGAGI. V gave up 6 bases and J gave up 6 bases, with 18 bases separating them. CDR3 length: 14 amino acids. Here the CDR3 DNA reads TGTGCCAGCAGAACCGGGGCGAATCGACGCGAGCAGTACTTC. It translates to CASRTGANRREQYF.

The J gene is TRBJ2-1, the V gene TRBV19; 11 bases map to TRBD2. This CDR3 is built from 14 residues. Trimming removed 8 bases from V and 6 bases from J; junction bases left unmatched: 6. Germline CDR1 is LNHDA and CDR2 is SQIVND (reference sequence). CDR3 in amino acids: CASGRLAGINEQFF. In DNA, the CDR3 is TGTGCCAGTGGCCGACTAGCGGGGATCAATGAGCAGTTCTTC.

This clonotype was detected many times. The V gene is TRBV4-1, the J gene TRBJ2-5, with D perhaps TRBD1 (6 bases). Germline V gene lookup returns CDR1 MGHRA and CDR2 YSYEKL. The CDR3 loop spans 15 amino acids. V gave up 1 base and J gave up 4 bases, with 13 bases separating them. CDR3 bases: TGCGCCAGCAGCCAAGTTACAGGGCAGGGAGAGACCCAGTACTTC. Translated: CASSQVTGQGETQYF.

This clonotype was seen many times. This chain uses TRBV20-1 with TRBJ1-5, with D maybe TRBD1 (5 bases). CDR1 DFQATT and CDR2 SNEGSKA come from the germline V gene (reference sequence). V was cut by 0 bases and J by 0 bases, with 27 bases left in between. The CDR3 covers 21 residues. CDR3 sequence: CSARDRGWGPRDPHSNQPQHF. The CDR3 DNA is TGCAGTGCTAGAGATCGGGGCTGGGGACCCCGTGACCCCCATAGCAATCAGCCCCAGCATTTT.

This clonotype was detected ten times or more. This chain joins TRBV12-3 or TRBV12-4 and TRBJ2-7, with 7 bases matching TRBD2. This CDR3 spans 14 amino acids. J lost 4 bases, V lost 7 bases, and 10 bases had no gene match. The CDR3 DNA reads as TGTGCCAGCACTATCCAAGCGGGGCTGTACGAGCAGTACTTC. Encoded protein: CASTIQAGLYEQYF.

This clonotype was seen many times. The CDR3 region has the DNA TGTGCCAGCAGCGAGTCGGGACTAGCGTTATTTGGGAAAGAGACCCAGTACTTC. Its protein product is CASSESGLALFGKETQYF. The gene calls are TRBV25-1 and TRBJ2-5, with TRBD2 matching 10 bases. Germline lookup yields CDR1 MGHDK and CDR2 SYGVNS. With 6 bases clipped from V and 3 bases from J, the junction kept 16 bases outside the gene matches. The CDR3 spans 18 residues. The full variable domain, in which reference TRBV25-1 and TRBJ2-5 provide the parts outside the CDR3, is EADIYQTPRYLVIGTGKKITLECSQTMGHDKMYWYQQDPGMELHLIHYSYGVNSTEKGDLSSESTVSRIRTEHFPLTLESARPSHTSQYLCASSESGLALFGKETQYFGPGTRLLVL.

On this clonotype itself: This sequence may be a read error, since a much larger clone differs from it by one base. V is TRBV12-3 or TRBV12-4 and J is TRBJ1-2; D is undetermined. The CDR3 is made up of 18 amino acids. CDR3 DNA: TGTGCCATCAGTTATCGAAGGCCTTTCGAAGCTTTAAACTATGGCTACACCTTC. Encoded protein: CAISYRRPFEALNYGYTF.

This chain joins TRBV2 and TRBJ2-7; possible D gene TRBD2, 6 bases. The length of the CDR3 is 15 residues. Germline loops: CDR1 SNHLY, CDR2 FYNNEI. V dropped 4 bases and J dropped 3 bases, with 16 bases sitting between them. This CDR3 is CASSVEGGTDYEQYF. The CDR3 coding sequence is TGTGCCAGCAGTGTGGAGGGAGGAACAGACTACGAGCAGTACTTC. Variable domain in full (rest from reference TRBV2 and TRBJ2-7): EPEVTQTPSHQVTQMGQEVILRCVPISNHLYFYWYRQILGQKVEFLVSFYNNEISEKSEIFDDQFSVERPDGSNFTLKIRSTKLEDSAMYFCASSVEGGTDYEQYFGPGTRLTVT.

Many counts were recorded for this clonotype. This chain uses TRBV30 with TRBJ2-1, with 7 bases aligning to TRBD2. Germline-derived CDR1 and CDR2 are GTSNPN and SVGIG (reference sequence). CDR3 size: 15 residues. The V and J ends lost 3 bases and 8 bases, in that order; junction bases with no gene match: 13. CDR3 residues: CAWSTGTIGTDEQFF. CDR3 nucleotide sequence: TGTGCCTGGAGCACCGGGACTATCGGGACTGATGAGCAGTTCTTC.

This clonotype came up many times. V and J are TRBV30 and TRBJ1-3, with D possibly TRBD1 on 5 matching bases. V lost 4 bases and J 4 bases, leaving 11 bases between the germline ends. Germline V CDR1 and CDR2: GTSNPN, SVGIG (reference sequence). This CDR3 contains 13 residues. Here the CDR3 reads CAWTGGSGNTIYF. DNA of the CDR3: TGTGCCTGGACGGGGGGGAGCGGAAACACCATATATTTT. Supplemented by reference TRBV30 and TRBJ1-3, the full variable domain reads SQTIHQWPATLVQPVGSPLSLECTVEGTSNPNLYWYRQAAGRGLQLLFYSVGIGQISSEVPQNLSASRPQDRQFILSSKKLLLSDSGFYLCAWTGGSGNTIYFGEGSWLTVV.

This clonotype is medium-sized. The genes are TRBV12-3 or TRBV12-4 and TRBJ2-7; 11 positions agree with TRBD1. CDR3 length: 17 amino acids. Unmatched junction bases numbered 7, after V lost 0 bases and J lost 3 bases. In nucleotides, the CDR3 is TGTGCCAGCAGTTTAGCGGAAAGGACAGGGGGCGTCTACGAGCAGTACTTC. Translated, it gives CASSLAERTGGVYEQYF.

This clonotype has only a few counts. The chain combines TRBV14 with TRBJ1-5; D is ambiguous. Looked up from germline, CDR1 is SGHDN and CDR2 is FVKESK. The CDR3 covers 14 residues. V lost 1 base and J lost 4, with 8 bases in between. The CDR3 is CASSQVEGNQPQHF. In DNA, the CDR3 is TGTGCCAGCAGCCAAGTAGAGGGAAATCAGCCCCAGCATTTT.

This clonotype has a count of ten or more. The chain combines TRBV7-9 with TRBJ2-1; D uncertain. This CDR3 region has 13 residues. Trimming took 5 bases from V and 2 from J, leaving 7 bases between them. Germline V gene sequence: CDR1 SEHNR, CDR2 FQNEAQ (reference sequence). CDR3 protein: CASSPEPYNEQFF. CDR3 bases: TGTGCCAGCAGCCCAGAACCCTACAATGAGCAGTTCTTC.

Ten or more counts support this clonotype. J is TRBJ1-6 and V is TRBV7-8, with no clear D. The CDR3 runs to 12 residues. Germline values: CDR1 SGHVS, CDR2 FQNEAQ. Trimming stripped 5 bases from V and 7 bases from J, with 6 bases between. The CDR3 region has the DNA TGTGCCAGCAGCCCACCCAATTCACCCCTCCACTTT. It specifies CASSPPNSPLHF.

This clonotype was detected only once. This chain links TRBV6-1 with TRBJ2-2; the match to TRBD1 covers 8 bases. The germline V gene encodes CDR1 MNHNS and CDR2 SASEGT. V shed 11 bases, J shed 2 bases, and the junction held 10 bases outside the gene matches. The CDR3 is 15 residues long. In DNA, the CDR3 is TGTGCCGTCCCCACAGGGGGTACTAACACCGGGGAGCTGTTTTTT. This sequence encodes CAVPTGGTNTGELFF.

This clonotype was seen repeatedly, ten times or more. This chain joins TRBV9 and TRBJ2-7, with D possibly called TRBD1 or TRBD2 (6 bases each). Trimming took off 3 bases at V and 7 bases at J, with 26 bases between the two ends. CDR1 and CDR2 from the germline V gene are SGDLS and YYNGEE. The CDR3 sequence is 17 residues long. In DNA form, the CDR3 reads TGTGCCAGCAGCGCGCGATCACCGGGTGGGGGCGCGGGAGAGCAGTACTTC. This encodes CASSARSPGGGAGEQYF.

This chain links TRBV20-1 with TRBJ1-2, with TRBD1 identical over 10 bases. The germline V gene has CDR1 DFQATT and CDR2 SNEGSKA (reference sequence). This CDR3 has 17 residues. The CDR3 DNA is TGCAGGGCCACAAGGCCCACCGGGACAGGGGAAGGTTATGGCTACACCTTC. Protein: CRATRPTGTGEGYGYTF.

In this sample, this clonotype turned up many times. This chain links TRBV21-1 with TRBJ1-6; the table's D gene call, TRBD1, was not cross checked with the DNA. TRBV21-1 is labeled a pseudogene. The CDR3 sequence is 15 residues long. The CDR3 loop reads CASSSGDRPNSPLHF. CDR3 DNA sequence: TGTGCCAGCAGCAGCGGGGACAGACCTAATTCACCCCTCCACTTT.